Here is one TCR beta chain with its context. HTBI primers from iRepertoire and Arm-PCR of CDR3 regions yielded the TCR beta libraries. From the multiplex PCR reads, TCRdb called clonotypes with MiXCR, one entry per CDR3 protein. The sample includes roughly 380,000 distinct CDR3 sequences, around 17% of them seen just once. This record belongs to a study of regulatory T cells in long-lasting Graves disease. Time point denoted: newly diagnosed GD, antithyroid drugs for less than 3 months. The TCR library was made from RNA that had been extracted from PBMCs in TRIzol. Trimming shortened V by 3 bases and J by 4 bases, and 12 bases separated the two germline ends. CDR1 is SGHTA, CDR2 FQGNSA, per germline. CDR3 length equals 14 residues. The same data also went into a second study, on T cells in Graves' hyperthyroidism and ophthalmopathy. That work adds: Carried out on the TCR CDR3, a first-round RT-PCR used the HTBI primer set.

The receptor was isolated from a man aged 40-55 years with Graves disease. This sequence joins TRBV7-2 and TRBJ2-5; TRBD1 or TRBD2 may be the D gene (5 bases each). The sample was peripheral blood mononuclear cells (PBMCs), taken at new diagnosis, from a patient treated with antithyroid drugs. The CDR3 DNA is TGTGCCAGCAGCTTGGGACCCCTGAGAGAGACCCAGTACTTC. It translates to CASSLGPLRETQYF.